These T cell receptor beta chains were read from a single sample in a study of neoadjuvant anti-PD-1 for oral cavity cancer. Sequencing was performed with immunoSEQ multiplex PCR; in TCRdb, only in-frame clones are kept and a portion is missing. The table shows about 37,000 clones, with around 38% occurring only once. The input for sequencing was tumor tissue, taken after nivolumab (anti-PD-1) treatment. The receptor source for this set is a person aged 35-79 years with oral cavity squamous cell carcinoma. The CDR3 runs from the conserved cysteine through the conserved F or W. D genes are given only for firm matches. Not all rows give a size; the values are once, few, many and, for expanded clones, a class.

CDR3nt: TGTGCCAGCTCCCGGACTAGCGGGGGCAATGAGCAGTTCTTC
CDR3aa: CASSRTSGGNEQFF
abundance: .
d_gene: TRBD2
v_gene: TRBV6-4
j_gene: TRBJ2-1

CDR3nt: TGTGCCAGCAGCCACGAGACTAGCTTTGATACGCAGTATTTT
CDR3aa: CASSHETSFDTQYF
abundance: many
d_gene: TRBD2
v_gene: TRBV7-9
j_gene: TRBJ2-3

CDR3nt: TGTGCCAGCAGCTTGGGGTACCCCACAGATACGCAGTATTTT
CDR3aa: CASSLGYPTDTQYF
abundance: few
d_gene: .
v_gene: TRBV5-4
j_gene: TRBJ2-3

CDR3nt: TGTGCCAGCACGGGGTCCTACGAGCAGTACTTC
CDR3aa: CASTGSYEQYF
abundance: .
d_gene: .
v_gene: TRBV6-5
j_gene: TRBJ2-7

CDR3nt: TGTGCCAGCAGTACCTTGACAGGGGGTAAAGAGACCCAGTACTTC
CDR3aa: CASSTLTGGKETQYF
abundance: .
d_gene: TRBD1
v_gene: TRBV6-5
j_gene: TRBJ2-5

CDR3nt: TGCGCCAGCAGCCAAGATCGTGGAAATACGCAGTATTTT
CDR3aa: CASSQDRGNTQYF
abundance: once
d_gene: .
v_gene: TRBV4-1
j_gene: TRBJ2-3

CDR3nt: TGTGCCAGCAGCTCCGGGACTTGGTTTGACGAGCAGTACTTC
CDR3aa: CASSSGTWFDEQYF
abundance: .
d_gene: .
v_gene: TRBV5-4
j_gene: TRBJ2-7

CDR3nt: TGTGCCAGCACTGCGTTCGCTGGGGCCAACGTCCTGACTTTC
CDR3aa: CASTAFAGANVLTF
abundance: .
d_gene: .
v_gene: TRBV19
j_gene: TRBJ2-6

CDR3nt: TGTGCCAGCCGGAAGGAGACTAGCGGGCTAAATGAGCAGTTCTTC
CDR3aa: CASRKETSGLNEQFF
abundance: few
d_gene: TRBD2
v_gene: TRBV5-4
j_gene: TRBJ2-1

CDR3nt: TGTGCCACCAGCACCTCCCGAGCGGGAGGATCAGAGACCCAGTACTTC
CDR3aa: CATSTSRAGGSETQYF
abundance: .
d_gene: TRBD2
v_gene: TRBV15
j_gene: TRBJ2-5

CDR3nt: TGTGCCAGCTCACCATTATGGCTAGCGGGAACCTCCTACGAGCAGTACTTC
CDR3aa: CASSPLWLAGTSYEQYF
abundance: .
d_gene: TRBD2
v_gene: TRBV18
j_gene: TRBJ2-7

CDR3nt: TGTGCCAGTAAGGGAGGCTCCTACGAGCAGTACTTC
CDR3aa: CASKGGSYEQYF
abundance: .
d_gene: .
v_gene: TRBV19
j_gene: TRBJ2-7

CDR3nt: TGTGCCAGCAGCTTAGCACAAGGAGCCAGGGTCGGGGGCTATGGCTACACCTTC
CDR3aa: CASSLAQGARVGGYGYTF
abundance: .
d_gene: .
v_gene: TRBV11-2
j_gene: TRBJ1-2

CDR3nt: TGCGCCAGCAGCTTGAACCAGGCCCAAGAGACCCAGTACTTC
CDR3aa: CASSLNQAQETQYF
abundance: .
d_gene: .
v_gene: TRBV5-1
j_gene: TRBJ2-5

CDR3nt: TGTGCCTGGAGTGTGGGATTGAACACTGAAGCTTTCTTT
CDR3aa: CAWSVGLNTEAFF
abundance: medium-sized
d_gene: .
v_gene: TRBV30
j_gene: TRBJ1-1

CDR3nt: TGTGCCAGCAGCCGACAGGGGGCGCGGGAAAAACTGTTTTTT
CDR3aa: CASSRQGAREKLFF
abundance: .
d_gene: TRBD1
v_gene: TRBV9
j_gene: TRBJ1-4

CDR3nt: TGTGCCTGGAGCTGGGGAGTTCAGAAGACCCAGTACTTC
CDR3aa: CAWSWGVQKTQYF
abundance: few
d_gene: .
v_gene: TRBV30
j_gene: TRBJ2-5

CDR3nt: TGTGCCAGCAGCAAAGTCCAAGAACCCAGGACCTTTTATGGCTACACCTTC
CDR3aa: CASSKVQEPRTFYGYTF
abundance: .
d_gene: .
v_gene: TRBV21-1
j_gene: TRBJ1-2

CDR3nt: TGTGCCAGCAGCACCGGGACTAGTAGGTACGAGCAGTACTTC
CDR3aa: CASSTGTSRYEQYF
abundance: .
d_gene: TRBD2
v_gene: TRBV9
j_gene: TRBJ2-7

CDR3nt: TGTGCCAGCAGCTCAGGACCGGGACAGGGGCAAGAGTATGGCTACACCTTC
CDR3aa: CASSSGPGQGQEYGYTF
abundance: few
d_gene: TRBD1
v_gene: TRBV7-2
j_gene: TRBJ1-2

CDR3nt: TGTGCCAGCTCTTCCGACAGGGCGGCTCGTCGCTACACCTTC
CDR3aa: CASSSDRAARRYTF
abundance: few
d_gene: TRBD1
v_gene: TRBV18
j_gene: TRBJ1-2

CDR3nt: TGCGCCAGCAGCCAAGCCTCGGTCGGAACCTACGAGCAGTACTTC
CDR3aa: CASSQASVGTYEQYF
abundance: .
d_gene: .
v_gene: TRBV4-1
j_gene: TRBJ2-7

CDR3nt: TGTGCCAGCAGTGACTCGATCGGGACCACAAATGAGCAGTTCTTC
CDR3aa: CASSDSIGTTNEQFF
abundance: .
d_gene: .
v_gene: TRBV6-4
j_gene: TRBJ2-1

CDR3nt: TGTGCTAGTGGTTTGGCCCTCGGACAGGGGGGCGATGCGGGGGGTTTGGCCCAGCATTTT
CDR3aa: CASGLALGQGGDAGGLAQHF
abundance: .
d_gene: TRBD1
v_gene: TRBV12-5
j_gene: TRBJ1-5

CDR3nt: TGTGCCAGTAGTAGACGGGACAGGCCTCGGGAGCAGTACTTC
CDR3aa: CASSRRDRPREQYF
abundance: few
d_gene: TRBD1
v_gene: TRBV19
j_gene: TRBJ2-7

CDR3nt: TGTGCCAGCAGCGTAGGAATTATAGGGACATGGACCCCCGGCTATGGCTACACCTTC
CDR3aa: CASSVGIIGTWTPGYGYTF
abundance: .
d_gene: .
v_gene: TRBV9
j_gene: TRBJ1-2

CDR3nt: TGTGCCAGCAGTTTATATGGGGACTACTCTGGAAACACCATATATTTT
CDR3aa: CASSLYGDYSGNTIYF
abundance: few
d_gene: .
v_gene: TRBV28
j_gene: TRBJ1-3

CDR3nt: TGCGCCAGCAGCTTGACAGGGGCGAACACTGAAGCTTTCTTT
CDR3aa: CASSLTGANTEAFF
abundance: few
d_gene: TRBD1
v_gene: TRBV5-1
j_gene: TRBJ1-1

CDR3nt: TGCGCCAGCAGCGGGGGGACTCGTAACACCGGGGAGCTGTTTTTT
CDR3aa: CASSGGTRNTGELFF
abundance: .
d_gene: .
v_gene: TRBV5-1
j_gene: TRBJ2-2

CDR3nt: TGTGCCAGCAGCTCGACAGGAAGCTCTGGAAACACCATATATTTT
CDR3aa: CASSSTGSSGNTIYF
abundance: many
d_gene: .
v_gene: TRBV7-8
j_gene: TRBJ1-3

CDR3nt: TGTGCCAGCAGCCCCCGGGGTCTGAGCGGGGGTTCCTACGAGCAGTACTTC
CDR3aa: CASSPRGLSGGSYEQYF
abundance: .
d_gene: TRBD2
v_gene: TRBV7-9
j_gene: TRBJ2-7

CDR3nt: TGCGCCAGCAGCCGCTGGACCTCCGGGACCGATGCTTCCTATGGCTACACCTTC
CDR3aa: CASSRWTSGTDASYGYTF
abundance: .
d_gene: .
v_gene: TRBV5-1
j_gene: TRBJ1-2

CDR3nt: TGTGCCACCGAAAGTCGGGGCTACACCTTC
CDR3aa: CATESRGYTF
abundance: few
d_gene: .
v_gene: TRBV2
j_gene: TRBJ1-2

CDR3nt: TGTGCCAGCAGGGGACAGGGATCAGTCTACGAGCAGTACTTC
CDR3aa: CASRGQGSVYEQYF
abundance: .
d_gene: TRBD1
v_gene: TRBV6-1
j_gene: TRBJ2-7

CDR3nt: TGTGCCAGCAGCTTAGCCCCTCGGTACGAGCAGTACTTC
CDR3aa: CASSLAPRYEQYF
abundance: few
d_gene: .
v_gene: TRBV7-2
j_gene: TRBJ2-7

CDR3nt: TGTGCCAGCAGTGACTCGGTCCAGGGAGTGCAGTTCTTC
CDR3aa: CASSDSVQGVQFF
abundance: medium-sized
d_gene: .
v_gene: TRBV6-4
j_gene: TRBJ2-1

CDR3nt: TGTGCCTGGAGTGAGGGCAGACTCAATCAGCCCCAGCATTTT
CDR3aa: CAWSEGRLNQPQHF
abundance: .
d_gene: .
v_gene: TRBV30
j_gene: TRBJ1-5

CDR3nt: TGTGCCAGCAGTCTAGAGGGGGGGCTTGAAGCTTTCTTT
CDR3aa: CASSLEGGLEAFF
abundance: medium-sized
d_gene: .
v_gene: TRBV27
j_gene: TRBJ1-1

CDR3nt: TGCGCCAGCAGCTTGTTTGCAGCGGGGGGACGGGAAGGAGATACGCAGTATTTT
CDR3aa: CASSLFAAGGREGDTQYF
abundance: .
d_gene: TRBD2
v_gene: TRBV5-1
j_gene: TRBJ2-3

CDR3nt: TGTGCCAGCAGTCCGCCACGGGGTGGCTACACCTTC
CDR3aa: CASSPPRGGYTF
abundance: few
d_gene: .
v_gene: TRBV7-3
j_gene: TRBJ1-2

CDR3nt: TGTGCCAGCAGCCTAGGGGAGAGACAGCCCCAGCATTTT
CDR3aa: CASSLGERQPQHF
abundance: few
d_gene: .
v_gene: TRBV5-4
j_gene: TRBJ1-5

CDR3nt: TGTGCCAGCAGCTTTAGAAGGAGCTCTGGGGCCAACGTCCTGACTTTC
CDR3aa: CASSFRRSSGANVLTF
abundance: .
d_gene: .
v_gene: TRBV7-3
j_gene: TRBJ2-6

CDR3nt: TGTGCCAGCAGCGTGGGGGGGACAACTCAAGAGACCCAGTACTTC
CDR3aa: CASSVGGTTQETQYF
abundance: .
d_gene: .
v_gene: TRBV9
j_gene: TRBJ2-5

CDR3nt: TGTGCCAGCAGTTTCGTGACAGGGATCGACGAGCAGTACTTC
CDR3aa: CASSFVTGIDEQYF
abundance: .
d_gene: TRBD1
v_gene: TRBV28
j_gene: TRBJ2-7

CDR3nt: TGTGCCAGCAGCAGCCGGGACAGACCTTATGGCTACACCTTC
CDR3aa: CASSSRDRPYGYTF
abundance: few
d_gene: TRBD1
v_gene: TRBV5-6
j_gene: TRBJ1-2

CDR3nt: TGTGCCAGCAGCGTAGGTGGGTCCACCTACAATGAGCAGTTCTTC
CDR3aa: CASSVGGSTYNEQFF
abundance: .
d_gene: .
v_gene: TRBV9
j_gene: TRBJ2-1

CDR3nt: TGCGCCAGCAGCTTGGGGCAGGGATCGAATACGCAGTATTTT
CDR3aa: CASSLGQGSNTQYF
abundance: .
d_gene: .
v_gene: TRBV5-1
j_gene: TRBJ2-3

CDR3nt: TGTGCCAGCAGTGCGACAGTCTATGGCTACACCTTC
CDR3aa: CASSATVYGYTF
abundance: .
d_gene: .
v_gene: TRBV28
j_gene: TRBJ1-2

CDR3nt: TGCAGCGTTCACGACAGGGAGAATTGGGAGACCCAGTACTTC
CDR3aa: CSVHDRENWETQYF
abundance: few
d_gene: TRBD1
v_gene: TRBV29-1
j_gene: TRBJ2-5

CDR3nt: TGTGCCAGTAGTGGGACAGTTCGCTACGAGCAGTACTTC
CDR3aa: CASSGTVRYEQYF
abundance: few
d_gene: TRBD1
v_gene: TRBV19
j_gene: TRBJ2-7

CDR3nt: TGCGCCAGCAGCCGTGGGGGGACTAGCGGGGACAATGAGCAGTTCTTC
CDR3aa: CASSRGGTSGDNEQFF
abundance: many
d_gene: TRBD2
v_gene: TRBV5-1
j_gene: TRBJ2-1

CDR3nt: TGTGCCAGCAGCCCCCAGGGGTCGGGGGAAAAACTGTTTTTT
CDR3aa: CASSPQGSGEKLFF
abundance: .
d_gene: .
v_gene: TRBV11-2
j_gene: TRBJ1-4